The 30 T cell receptor beta chains listed next were all sequenced from one sample in a study of T cells expressing NK-cell markers. TCRdb reworked the 5' RACE reads into one entry per CDR3 protein, no DNA. This repertoire comprises 550,000 to 600,000 distinct CDR3 sequences; its ten largest clones make up less than 4.5%. The sequencing input was blood T cells: a sorted CD56 or NKG2C T cell subset, CD4+ or CD8+ T cells, or bulk PBMC T cells (not recorded which). The receptors come from a man aged 18-30 years in good health.

The V gene is TRBV20-1, the J gene TRBJ1-1; TCRdb reports TRBD1, a call that lacks DNA to check it against. The CDR3 totals 12 residues. Germline assignment: CDR1 DFQATT and CDR2 SNEGSKA (reference sequence). CDR3: CSARDGGQGGFF.

The J gene is TRBJ1-5, the V gene TRBV14. Germline CDR1 is SGHDN and CDR2 is FVKESK. CDR3 length equals 13 residues. CDR3 in amino acids: CASSQVANQPQHF.

This chain uses TRBV30 with TRBJ1-5. The CDR3 has 14 amino acids. CDR1 and CDR2 from the germline V gene are GTSNPN and SVGIG (reference sequence). This CDR3 reads CAWKAENSNQPQHF.

This chain joins TRBV5-1 and TRBJ2-1; TCRdb's D call, TRBD1, is unchecked because there is no DNA. The CDR3 is 16 residues long. Germline CDR1 is SGHRS and CDR2 is YFSETQ. The CDR3 reads CASTNTGTGYYNEQFF.

The CDR3 protein is CASSMATIAGGTYNEQFF. This chain joins TRBV19 and TRBJ2-1; with no DNA, the TCRdb D assignment of TRBD2 cannot be verified. The CDR3 length is 18 residues. Germline assignment: CDR1 LNHDA and CDR2 SQIVND (reference sequence).

The chain has TRBV29-1 and TRBJ1-3. Germline lookup yields CDR1 SQVTM and CDR2 ANQGSEA. The CDR3 covers 12 residues. The CDR3 loop is CSVAGSGNTIYF.

The chain links TRBV12-3 or TRBV12-4 to TRBJ1-1; without DNA, the TCRdb call of TRBD1 cannot be checked. There are 19 residues in the CDR3. CDR3 loop: CASSPQGPRDRVGNTEAFF.

The V call is TRBV29-1, the J call TRBJ2-1; the D call of TRBD2 rests on TCRdb alone, since no DNA is present to check it. The CDR3 is 15 amino acids. Germline CDR1 SQVTM, CDR2 ANQGSEA. The CDR3: CSVETAAGGLYEQFF.

The chain carries TRBV27 and TRBJ2-5; absent DNA, TCRdb's TRBD1 call cannot be checked. Per the germline V gene, CDR1 is MNHEY and CDR2 is SMNVEV (reference sequence). The CDR3 has 16 residues. The CDR3 protein is CASSSPVHRAKVTQYF.

The gene calls are TRBV6-2 or TRBV6-3 and TRBJ1-3. The CDR3 covers 17 residues. CDR1 and CDR2 from the germline V gene are MNHEY and SVGEGT. The CDR3 sequence is CASSWTGPSSSGNTIYF.

The gene calls are TRBV27 and TRBJ2-1. CDR3 length equals 14 residues. CDR1 is MNHEY, CDR2 SMNVEV, per germline (reference sequence). CDR3 residues: CASKGGSFNNEQFF.

The J gene is TRBJ2-2, the V gene TRBV20-1; TCRdb reports TRBD1, a call that lacks DNA to check it against. Germline V gene lookup returns CDR1 DFQATT and CDR2 SNEGSKA (reference sequence). The CDR3 length is 17 residues. The CDR3: CSAPTRPGQGNTGELFF.

The V and J genes are TRBV10-3 and TRBJ1-6. The germline V gene has CDR1 ENHRY and CDR2 SYGVKD. The CDR3 loop spans 17 amino acids. CDR3 loop: CAISKGSGGPYNSPLHF.

The gene calls are TRBV12-3 or TRBV12-4 and TRBJ2-1; TCRdb names TRBD1, which stays unverified in the absence of DNA. This CDR3 is built from 13 residues. CDR3 amino acids: CASRSNWGEDQFF.

This chain connects TRBV11-3 to TRBJ1-5; there is no DNA to check the TCRdb D call of TRBD1. The CDR3 totals 17 residues. The germline V gene encodes CDR1 SGHNT and CDR2 YENEEA. CDR3 in amino acids: CASSLDVGGPGGQPQHF.

The V gene is TRBV12-5, the J gene TRBJ2-7. Germline CDR1 reads LGHNT; CDR2 reads FRNRAP. The CDR3 extends over 14 amino acids. The chain's CDR3 is CASGLVGPPYEQYF.

V gene TRBV29-1 combines with J gene TRBJ2-3; TCRdb selects TRBD1, and the lack of DNA leaves this call unchecked. This CDR3 region has 14 residues. Germline V gives CDR1 SQVTM, CDR2 ANQGSEA. CDR3 loop: CSVKTGSSTDTQYF.

CDR3 loop: CASSDSGTNIQYF. The rearrangement links TRBV10-1 to TRBJ2-4; TCRdb's D call, TRBD2, is unchecked because there is no DNA. The germline gives CDR1 WNHNN, CDR2 SYGVQD (reference sequence). This CDR3 region has 13 residues.

V gene TRBV20-1 combines with J gene TRBJ2-7. The CDR3 extends over 14 amino acids. Germline values: CDR1 DFQATT, CDR2 SNEGSKA (reference sequence). CDR3 residues: CSASSGRSKNEQYF.

The chain recombines TRBV28 with TRBJ1-5; TCRdb picks TRBD1, but there is no DNA to check that call. In germline, CDR1 is MDHEN, CDR2 SYDVKM. The CDR3 length is 14 residues. The CDR3 here is CASDRGYSNQPQHF.

The V gene is TRBV20-1, the J gene TRBJ2-5; TCRdb calls TRBD2, which cannot be checked without DNA. The CDR3 totals 14 residues. Germline CDR1 and CDR2: DFQATT and SNEGSKA (reference sequence). Here the CDR3 reads CSGSPASGMETQYF.

CDR3 sequence: CASSEPPHSRGSVYEQYF. The chain is built from TRBV6-1 and TRBJ2-7; checking the TCRdb D call of TRBD2 is not possible without DNA. The CDR3 consists of 18 residues. The germline V gene encodes CDR1 MNHNS and CDR2 SASEGT.

CDR3 sequence: CASSQTSGITDTQYF. The chain is built from TRBV7-2 and TRBJ2-3; TCRdb indicates TRBD2, and absent DNA this call remains unverified. The CDR3 runs to 15 residues. Germline CDR1 is SGHTA and CDR2 is FQGNSA. The variable domain in full, completed from reference TRBV7-2 and TRBJ2-3, reads GAGVSQSPSNKVTEKGKDVELRCDPISGHTALYWYRQSLGQGLEFLIYFQGNSAPDKSGLPSDRFSAERTGGSVSTLTIQRTQQEDSAVYLCASSQTSGITDTQYFGPGTRLTVL.

V is TRBV4-1 and J is TRBJ2-2; the TRBD1 assignment by TCRdb is unverifiable without DNA. The CDR3 spans 15 residues. Germline-derived CDR1 and CDR2 are MGHRA and YSYEKL. CDR3 loop: CASSQDRENTGELFF.

This chain connects TRBV4-2 to TRBJ2-1; TCRdb reports TRBD2, a call that lacks DNA to check it against. The germline gives CDR1 LGHNA, CDR2 YNFKEQ. This CDR3 has 19 amino acids. The CDR3 loop reads CASSQDLLLTSGSRYEQFF.

The chain couples TRBV6-5 to TRBJ1-1. There are 17 residues in the CDR3. CDR1 MNHEY and CDR2 SVGAGI come from the germline V gene. The CDR3 loop is CASSYSIAAGEDTEAFF.

The rearrangement joins TRBV12-3 or TRBV12-4 to TRBJ1-6; TCRdb picks TRBD1, but there is no DNA to check that call. The CDR3 is 16 residues long. The chain's CDR3 is CASKYSGTGINSPLHF.

The chain uses TRBV28 and TRBJ2-3. Germline CDR1 is MDHEN and CDR2 is SYDVKM. CDR3 length: 13 amino acids. CDR3: CASSPDDGYTQYF.

The V and J genes are TRBV27 and TRBJ1-4. The CDR3 extends over 15 amino acids. Germline assignment: CDR1 MNHEY and CDR2 SMNVEV (reference sequence). The CDR3 loop reads CASSQLGLTNEKLFF. The full variable domain, completed using reference TRBV27 and TRBJ1-4, is EAQVTQNPRYLITVTGKKLTVTCSQNMNHEYMSWYRQDPGLGLRQIYYSMNVEVTDKGDVPEGYKVSRKEKRNFPLILESPSPNQTSLYFCASSQLGLTNEKLFFGSGTQLSVL.

The chain recombines TRBV20-1 with TRBJ1-1; the TCRdb D gene call, TRBD1, has no DNA to confirm it. The CDR3 extends over 15 amino acids. Germline loops: CDR1 DFQATT, CDR2 SNEGSKA (reference sequence). This chain's CDR3 is CSARDPGPKSTEAFF.